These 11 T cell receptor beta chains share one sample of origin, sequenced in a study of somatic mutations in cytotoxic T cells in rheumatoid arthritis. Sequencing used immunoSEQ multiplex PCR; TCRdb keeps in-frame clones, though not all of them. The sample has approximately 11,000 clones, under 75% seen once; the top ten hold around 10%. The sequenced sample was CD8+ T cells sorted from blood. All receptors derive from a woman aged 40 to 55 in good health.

The CDR3 loop reads CASSLLTAQETQYF. The CDR3 coding sequence is TGTGCCAGCAGTTTATTGACGGCGCAAGAGACCCAGTACTTC. The chain carries TRBV28 and TRBJ2-5, with D unresolved. Per germline, CDR1 MDHEN and CDR2 SYDVKM. Trimming removed 1 base from V and 2 bases from J, with 8 bases in between. This CDR3 contains 14 residues.

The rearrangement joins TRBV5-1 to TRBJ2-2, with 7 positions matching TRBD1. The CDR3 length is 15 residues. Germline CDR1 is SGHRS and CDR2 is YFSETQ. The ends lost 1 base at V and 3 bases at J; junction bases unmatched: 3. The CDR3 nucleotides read TGCGCCAGCAGCTTGATAGGGGGCGACACCGGGGAGCTGTTTTTT. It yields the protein CASSLIGGDTGELFF.

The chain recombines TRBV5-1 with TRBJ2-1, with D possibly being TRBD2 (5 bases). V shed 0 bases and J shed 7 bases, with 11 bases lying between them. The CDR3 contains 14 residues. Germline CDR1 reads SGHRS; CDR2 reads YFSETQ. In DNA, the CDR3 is TGCGCCAGCAGCTTGGTGGACTCGGAAAATGAGCAGTTCTTC. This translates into CASSLVDSENEQFF.

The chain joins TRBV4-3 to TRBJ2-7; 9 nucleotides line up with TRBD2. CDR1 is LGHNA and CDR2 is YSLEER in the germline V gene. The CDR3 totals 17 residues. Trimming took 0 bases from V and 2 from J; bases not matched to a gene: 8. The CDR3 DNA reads TGCGCCAGCAGCCAAGATTGGCGCCTAGCGGGAACCTACGAGCAGTACTTC. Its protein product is CASSQDWRLAGTYEQYF.

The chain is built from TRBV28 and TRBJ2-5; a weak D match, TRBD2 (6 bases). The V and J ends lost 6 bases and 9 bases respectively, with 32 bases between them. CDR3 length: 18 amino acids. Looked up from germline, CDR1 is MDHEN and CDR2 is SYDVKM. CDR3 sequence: CASSGPPVGGGSGEAQYF. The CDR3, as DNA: TGTGCCAGCAGCGGCCCTCCAGTCGGGGGAGGTTCCGGGGAGGCCCAGTACTTC.

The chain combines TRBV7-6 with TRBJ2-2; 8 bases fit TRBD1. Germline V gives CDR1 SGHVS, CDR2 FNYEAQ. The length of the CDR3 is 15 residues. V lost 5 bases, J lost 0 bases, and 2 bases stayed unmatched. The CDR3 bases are TGTGCCAGCAGCCGACAGGGGACGAACACCGGGGAGCTGTTTTTT. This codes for CASSRQGTNTGELFF.

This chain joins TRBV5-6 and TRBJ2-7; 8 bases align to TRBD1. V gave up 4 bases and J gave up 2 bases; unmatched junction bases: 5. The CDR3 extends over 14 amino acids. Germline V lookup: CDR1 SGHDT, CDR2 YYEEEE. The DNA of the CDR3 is TGTGCCAGCAGCCTGACAGGGGTCCCCTACGAGCAGTACTTC. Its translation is CASSLTGVPYEQYF. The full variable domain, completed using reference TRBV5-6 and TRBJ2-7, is DAGVTQSPTHLIKTRGQQVTLRCSPKSGHDTVSWYQQALGQGPQFIFQYYEEEERQRGNFPDRFSGHQFPNYSSELNVNALLLGDSALYLCASSLTGVPYEQYFGPGTRLTVT.

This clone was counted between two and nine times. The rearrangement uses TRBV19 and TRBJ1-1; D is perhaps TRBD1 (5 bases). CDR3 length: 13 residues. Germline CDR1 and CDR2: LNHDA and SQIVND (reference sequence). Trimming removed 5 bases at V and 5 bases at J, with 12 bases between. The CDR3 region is CASSLTGGTEAFF. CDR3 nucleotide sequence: TGTGCCAGTAGTCTGACCGGGGGTACTGAAGCTTTCTTT.

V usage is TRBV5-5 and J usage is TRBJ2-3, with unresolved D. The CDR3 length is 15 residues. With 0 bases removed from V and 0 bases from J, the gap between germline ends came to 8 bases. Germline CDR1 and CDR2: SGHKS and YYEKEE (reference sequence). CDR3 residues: CASSLGDASTDTQYF. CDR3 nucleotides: TGTGCCAGCAGCTTGGGAGACGCTAGCACAGATACGCAGTATTTT.

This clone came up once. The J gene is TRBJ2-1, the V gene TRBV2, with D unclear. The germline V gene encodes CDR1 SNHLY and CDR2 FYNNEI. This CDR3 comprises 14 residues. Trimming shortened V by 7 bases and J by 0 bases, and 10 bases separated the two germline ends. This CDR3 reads CASKEISSYNEQFF. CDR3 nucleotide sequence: TGTGCCAGCAAGGAAATCTCCTCCTACAATGAGCAGTTCTTC.

The CDR3 DNA follows: TGCAGCGTTGAGGGGACAGCCTATGGCTACACCTTC. It encodes CSVEGTAYGYTF. This chain uses TRBV29-1 with TRBJ1-2, with 7 positions matching TRBD1. This CDR3 spans 12 amino acids. CDR1 and CDR2 (germline): SQVTM, ANQGSEA. V shed 3 bases and J 4 bases; nucleotides not matched to a gene: 2.